This TCR beta chain originates from a study of blood T cell repertoires in COVID-19. Sequenced by immunoSEQ multiplex PCR; TCRdb stores in-frame clones only, minus some. The sample contains under 350,000 clones, around 84% of which appear only once. Germline V lookup: CDR1 SGHNT, CDR2 YYREEE (reference sequence). This CDR3 has 15 residues. Trimming took 4 bases from V and 4 from J; bases not matched to a gene: 7. The sequenced sample consisted of peripheral blood. This sequence originates from a man between 65 and 85 years old with acute or convalescent COVID-19. This sequence joins TRBV5-4 and TRBJ1-2; TRBD1 matches 10 bases. This CDR3 reads CASSSWTGGGYGYTF. CDR3 DNA sequence: TGTGCCAGCAGCAGTTGGACAGGGGGGGGCTATGGCTACACCTTC.